A selection of T cell receptor beta chains follows, all from one sample in a study of T cell changes during pregnancy in multiple sclerosis. The repertoire was sequenced with immunoSEQ multiplex PCR; TCRdb's copy has only in-frame clones and lacks some. The data show approximately 50,000 clones, around 93% seen once. The sample consisted of CD8+ T cells from peripheral blood mononuclear cells, taken after pregnancy. These receptors were obtained from a female donor with multiple sclerosis, enrolled in a pregnancy study. CDR3s leave out the opening cysteine and the closing phenylalanine or tryptophan. Fields, in order: J gene, V gene, CDR3 protein.

TRBJ1-1,TRBV19,ASFMNTEAF
TRBJ2-7,TRBV5-1,ASSLLDRGSYEQY
TRBJ2-5,TRBV11-2,ASSSDPGLQETQY
TRBJ2-3,TRBV15,ATSQRGLLGTDTQY
TRBJ2-2,TRBV6-1,ASSEFGANTGELF
TRBJ2-7,TRBV6-1,ASRAYPGSSDEQY
TRBJ2-3,TRBV29-1,SVAGTSGGAPTDTQY
TRBJ1-6,TRBV5-5,ASSLDRGLTTYNSPLH
TRBJ1-5,TRBV12-5,ASGLHRGQDQPQH
TRBJ1-1,TRBV4-1,ASSHVGLRNTEAF
TRBJ1-2,TRBV6-4,ASPHFGYT
TRBJ2-2,TRBV30,AWIDWAGVHNTGELF
TRBJ2-3,TRBV27,ASSTSTTDTQY
TRBJ1-1,TRBV5-1,ASQGGDTEAF
TRBJ2-2,TRBV29-1,SGDSGGAGELF
TRBJ2-6,TRBV19,ASMGHPGTDSGANVLT
TRBJ2-1,TRBV10-3,AISESVGRSYNEQF
TRBJ2-3,TRBV13,ASSTSGTSGGTDTQY
TRBJ2-2,TRBV4-2,ASSPTLIPGQGIDTNTGELF
TRBJ1-1,TRBV4-1,ASSQVGGYTEAF
TRBJ2-7,TRBV10-3,AIRTVDSLEQY
TRBJ2-2,TRBV12-5,ASEQGAGGELF
TRBJ2-5,TRBV4-1,ASSQGTGWETQY
TRBJ2-3,TRBV6-5,ASSYFLGTLEDTQY
TRBJ1-2,TRBV29-1,SVEYFGYT
TRBJ2-5,TRBV5-4,ASSLARTGEETQY
TRBJ2-7,TRBV20-1,SARGPEQY
TRBJ1-6,TRBV30,AWNRQGNSPLH
TRBJ1-6,TRBV6-5,AEGDSPLH
TRBJ2-1,TRBV19,ASSIGENEQF
TRBJ1-3,TRBV10-3,AISESSRSSGNTIY
TRBJ2-7,TRBV7-9,ASSLAQGTLYEQY
TRBJ1-1,TRBV5-1,ASSFGQGTEAF
TRBJ1-1,TRBV6-5,ASSEGQANTEAF
TRBJ1-1,TRBV11-3,ASSLTGWAEAF
TRBJ1-2,TRBV19,ASSIGLGAGANYGYT
TRBJ2-5,TRBV6-1,ASSVYGQETQY
TRBJ1-2,TRBV15,ATRDTGFWNGYT
TRBJ2-1,TRBV7-7,ASSEGLGALWEQF
TRBJ2-7,TRBV7-2,ASSLMSQVHEQY
TRBJ1-1,TRBV6-5,AISVGGGTEAF
TRBJ2-2,TRBV7-6,ASSLAGTGRGTGELF
TRBJ2-7,TRBV6-5,ASKVASGGNYEQY
TRBJ1-2,TRBV30,AWESRDRVSYGYT
TRBJ2-5,TRBV7-6,ASNPSGYQETQY
TRBJ1-4,TRBV5-6,ASSLAVQGFATNEKLF
TRBJ1-4,TRBV13,ASRREASATNEKLF
TRBJ2-5,TRBV27,ASSLQFEEETQY
TRBJ1-4,TRBV5-5,ASSPRDRGNEPSTNEKLF
TRBJ1-1,TRBV28,ASGRYEAF
TRBJ1-2,TRBV19,ASSISPREALVYGYT
TRBJ2-7,TRBV28,ASSLLPAGSYEQY
TRBJ2-5,TRBV9,ASSGETGAGETQY
TRBJ2-1,TRBV5-4,ASSPGGDTYNEQF
TRBJ2-2,TRBV27,ASSWGVGTGELF
TRBJ1-2,TRBV5-6,ASSSKKGVYGYT
TRBJ1-5,TRBV27,AARGGGNQPQH
TRBJ2-7,TRBV15,ATSGLRDRAFGEQY
TRBJ2-7,TRBV6-1,ASSRGESYEQY